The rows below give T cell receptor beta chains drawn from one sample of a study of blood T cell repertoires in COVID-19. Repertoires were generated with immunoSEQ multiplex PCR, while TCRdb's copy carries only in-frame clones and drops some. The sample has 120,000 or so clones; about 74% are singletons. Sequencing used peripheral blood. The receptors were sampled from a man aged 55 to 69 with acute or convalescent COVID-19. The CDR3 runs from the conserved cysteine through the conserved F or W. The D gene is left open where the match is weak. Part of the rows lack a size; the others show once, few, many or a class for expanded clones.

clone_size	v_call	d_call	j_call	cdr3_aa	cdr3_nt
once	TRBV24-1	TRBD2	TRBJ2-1	CATSDLKPGGYNEQFF	TGTGCCACCAGTGATTTGAAGCCGGGGGGGTACAATGAGCAGTTCTTC
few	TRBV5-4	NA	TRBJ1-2	CASSLEPDYGYTF	TGTGCCAGCAGCTTGGAGCCGGACTATGGCTACACCTTC
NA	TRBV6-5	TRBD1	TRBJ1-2	CASRRLDRDSDGYTF	TGTGCCAGCAGACGTCTCGACAGGGATTCGGATGGCTACACCTTC
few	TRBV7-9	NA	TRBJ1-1	CASSRTAENTEAFF	TGTGCCAGCAGCCGCACCGCGGAGAACACTGAAGCTTTCTTT
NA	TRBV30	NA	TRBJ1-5	CACTTGPSNQPQHF	TGTGCCTGTACCACAGGGCCCAGCAATCAGCCCCAGCATTTT
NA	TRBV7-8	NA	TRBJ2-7	CASKGVPYEQYF	TGTGCCAGCAAAGGGGTCCCCTACGAGCAGTACTTC
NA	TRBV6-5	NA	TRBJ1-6	CASSYSERTANSPLHF	TGTGCCAGCAGTTACTCAGAGCGGACAGCGAATTCACCCCTCCACTTT
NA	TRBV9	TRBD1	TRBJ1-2	CASSGPGQLYGYTF	TGTGCCAGCAGCGGGCCGGGACAGCTATATGGCTACACCTTC
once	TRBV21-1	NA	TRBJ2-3	CASSRLAGGTDTQYF	TGTGCCAGCAGCAGATTAGCGGGGGGCACAGATACGCAGTATTTT
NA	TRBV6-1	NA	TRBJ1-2	CASSDQTGDGYTF	TGTGCCAGCAGTGATCAGACAGGAGATGGCTACACCTTC
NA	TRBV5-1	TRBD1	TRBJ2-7	CASSFDRAIYEQYF	TGCGCCAGCAGCTTTGACAGGGCCATCTACGAGCAGTACTTC
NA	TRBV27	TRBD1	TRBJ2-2	CASSRGQLSTGELFF	TGTGCCAGCAGTAGGGGACAGCTCTCCACCGGGGAGCTGTTTTTT
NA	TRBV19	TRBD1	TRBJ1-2	CASSMPGGASDYGYTF	TGTGCCAGTAGTATGCCAGGGGGCGCTTCGGACTATGGCTACACCTTC